Below are 28 T cell receptor beta chains sequenced from a single sample in a study of neurological immune-mediated disorders. In TCRdb, the 5' RACE reads were re-called with MiXCR into one record per CDR3 protein. The data contain 65,000 to 80,000 distinct CDR3 sequences, approximately 17% of them seen just once; the ten biggest clones take up 15%. Sequencing was carried out using PBMCs. Source of these receptors: a woman aged 40 to 50 in good health.

V is TRBV30 and J is TRBJ1-1, with no clear D. This CDR3 contains 13 residues. Per the germline V gene, CDR1 is GTSNPN and CDR2 is SVGIG (reference sequence). V lost 1 base, J lost 0 bases, and 6 bases lay in between. CDR3 loop: CAWSGLLNTEAFF. The CDR3 nucleotides are TGTGCCTGGAGTGGTCTATTGAACACTGAAGCTTTCTTT.

This clonotype was recorded at least ten times. The rearrangement links TRBV6-1 to TRBJ1-6; no clear D gene. CDR1 MNHNS and CDR2 SASEGT come from the germline V gene. With 2 bases removed from V and 6 bases from J, the gap between germline ends came to 11 bases. This CDR3 comprises 15 residues. The CDR3 nucleotides read TGTGCCAGCAGTGAACTCTCGAGCGTTAATTCACCCCTCCACTTT. This sequence encodes CASSELSSVNSPLHF.

Concerning this clonotype itself: A read error may be the cause here, since a much bigger clone is one base away. The V gene is TRBV10-2, the J gene TRBJ1-1; a weak D match, TRBD1 (5 bases). There are 16 residues in the CDR3. CDR1 WSHSY and CDR2 SAAADI come from the germline V gene. The V and J ends lost 7 bases and 4 bases respectively, with 22 bases between them. The chain's CDR3 is CASNDPGSGFVTEAFF. CDR3 nucleotides: TGCGCCAGCAATGATCCAGGGAGCGGGTTTGTCACTGAAGCTTTCTTT.

This clonotype has ten or more counts. This CDR3 reads CASRSQTNTEAFF. The CDR3 DNA is TGTGCCAGCCGCAGCCAGACAAACACTGAAGCTTTCTTT. The chain couples TRBV4-2 to TRBJ1-1; no clear D gene. Trimming left V 8 bases short and J 2 bases short, with 12 bases between. The CDR3 runs 13 residues. Germline CDR1 is LGHNA and CDR2 is YNFKEQ.

This clonotype was detected only a few times. This sequence joins TRBV5-5 and TRBJ2-1; TRBD2 matches 11 bases. The germline V gene encodes CDR1 SGHKS and CDR2 YYEKEE (reference sequence). CDR3 length: 17 amino acids. With V trimmed by 4 bases and J by 7 bases, 13 bases remained unmatched. CDR3 in DNA: TGTGCCAGCAGCCCCGGTCCCAGGACTAGCGGGCGGAATGAGCAGTTCTTC. Translation gives CASSPGPRTSGRNEQFF. The full variable domain, its missing parts supplied by reference TRBV5-5 and TRBJ2-1, is DAGVTQSPTHLIKTRGQQVTLRCSPISGHKSVSWYQQVLGQGPQFIFQYYEKEERGRGNFPDRFSARQFPNYSSELNVNALLLGDSALYLCASSPGPRTSGRNEQFFGPGTRLTVL.

This clonotype was counted many times. This chain joins TRBV24-1 and TRBJ2-2, with 8 nucleotides matching TRBD1. The CDR3 length is 17 residues. V shed 5 bases, J shed 2 bases, and the junction held 9 bases outside the gene matches. CDR1 is KGHDR, CDR2 SFDVKD, per germline. In DNA, the CDR3 is TGTGCCACCAGTGGGACGAGCGACAGGGGAAACACCGGGGAGCTGTTTTTT. It codes for CATSGTSDRGNTGELFF.

This clonotype was seen ten or more times. The chain carries TRBV7-2 and TRBJ2-1, with a possible D match to TRBD1 (7 bases). CDR3 size: 13 residues. The V gene lost 5 bases and the J gene lost 8 bases, with 13 bases spanning the gap. Germline values: CDR1 SGHTA, CDR2 FQGNSA. This CDR3 is CASSLDREDEQFF. The CDR3 DNA reads TGTGCCAGCAGCCTAGACAGGGAGGATGAGCAGTTCTTC.

This clonotype was observed many times. This chain links TRBV6-2 or TRBV6-3 with TRBJ2-3; D is ambiguous. The CDR3 consists of 13 residues. CDR1 MNHEY and CDR2 SVGEGT come from the germline V gene. The ends were cut back, 3 bases at V and 4 bases at J, with 8 bases in the middle. In nucleotides, the CDR3 is TGTGCCAGCAGTTATCCAGATTCAGATACGCAGTATTTT. It encodes CASSYPDSDTQYF.

In this sample, this clonotype turned up many times. The chain combines TRBV5-1 with TRBJ2-3; D call uncertain. This CDR3 is built from 13 residues. V shed 0 bases and J shed 6 bases, with 8 bases lying between them. Looked up from germline, CDR1 is SGHRS and CDR2 is YFSETQ. DNA of the CDR3: TGCGCCAGCAGCTTGGATTTGGCGGATACGCAGTATTTT. It codes for CASSLDLADTQYF.

The table lists this clonotype with many counts. This sequence joins TRBV28 and TRBJ1-1; possibly TRBD1 for D (5 bases). This CDR3 is built from 15 residues. CDR1 and CDR2 from the germline V gene are MDHEN and SYDVKM. Trimming left V 6 bases short and J 4 bases short, with 18 bases between. The chain's CDR3 is CASRTSEGVGTEAFF. As DNA, the CDR3 is TGTGCCAGCAGGACTTCCGAAGGGGTAGGCACTGAAGCTTTCTTT.

This clonotype was found many times. This chain uses TRBV14 with TRBJ2-1; possible D gene TRBD1, 5 bases. CDR1 SGHDN and CDR2 FVKESK come from the germline V gene. The CDR3 is 17 residues long. V was cut by 4 bases and J by 6 bases, with 22 bases left in between. The CDR3 bases are TGTGCCAGCAGCCTGGGCTCTTTGGGGCATCTCGCCAATGAGCAGTTCTTC. As protein: CASSLGSLGHLANEQFF.

This chain uses TRBV6-1 with TRBJ2-1; perhaps TRBD1 as D (7 bases). In germline, CDR1 is MNHNS, CDR2 SASEGT. The CDR3 sequence is 14 residues long. Trimming stripped 4 bases from V and 4 bases from J, with 11 bases between. The CDR3 is CASSATGRYNEQFF. CDR3 nucleotides: TGTGCCAGCAGTGCGACAGGGAGGTACAATGAGCAGTTCTTC.

This clonotype was observed at least ten times. The rearrangement joins TRBV11-2 to TRBJ2-3; TRBD2 might be the D (6 bases). This CDR3 region has 17 residues. V was shortened by 6 bases and J by 0 bases, with 19 bases between the two germline ends. Germline values: CDR1 SGHAT, CDR2 FQNNGV. This chain's CDR3 is CASRSLATISSTDTQYF. CDR3 DNA: TGTGCCAGCAGGTCTCTAGCGACGATCTCTAGCACAGATACGCAGTATTTT.

This clonotype was seen a handful of times. CDR3 DNA: TGTGCCAGCAGCCAAGATTGGGGACAGGGCTACAATGAGCAGTTCTTC. Protein product: CASSQDWGQGYNEQFF. The gene calls are TRBV3-1 and TRBJ2-1, with 9 bases identical to TRBD1. Germline V gene sequence: CDR1 LGHDT, CDR2 YNNKEL (reference sequence). This CDR3 is 16 amino acids long. J gave up 3 bases and V 0 bases, and 3 bases lay outside the gene matches.

This clonotype has ten or more counts. The genes are TRBV20-1 and TRBJ1-2; D call uncertain. The germline V gene has CDR1 DFQATT and CDR2 SNEGSKA (reference sequence). The CDR3 loop spans 14 amino acids. V was shortened by 0 bases and J by 0 bases, with 8 bases between the two germline ends. The CDR3 bases are TGCAGTGCTAGAGATGGAGCCACTAACTATGGCTACACCTTC. It yields the protein CSARDGATNYGYTF.

The genes are TRBV3-1 and TRBJ2-3; 8 positions agree with TRBD2. After removal of 2 bases from V and 2 bases from J, the junction contained 6 bases not matched to a gene. Per germline, CDR1 LGHDT and CDR2 YNNKEL (reference sequence). The CDR3 contains 16 residues. The CDR3, as DNA: TGTGCCAGCAGCCAAACGACGGGGGGGCCCACAGATACGCAGTATTTT. This gives the protein CASSQTTGGPTDTQYF.

As concerns this clonotype: One end of the junction fails to match germline, which may point to a read error. This chain uses TRBV2 with TRBJ1-4; weak D call: TRBD1 (6 bases). The germline CDR1 and CDR2 sequences are SNHLY and FYNNEI. This CDR3 region has 15 residues. CDR3 coding DNA: TGTGCCCGAAGGTCGGGACTCCTAAAGGGGGAAAAACCGTTTTTT. It translates to CARRSGLLKGEKPFF.

This clonotype was seen many times. The genes are TRBV3-1 and TRBJ2-1, with a tentative D call TRBD2 (5 bases). The CDR3 totals 12 residues. V was clipped by 2 bases and J by 8 bases, with 7 bases between them. Germline CDR1 LGHDT, CDR2 YNNKEL (reference sequence). This CDR3 is CASSQRRDEQFF. The CDR3 DNA reads as TGTGCCAGCAGCCAACGGCGGGATGAGCAGTTCTTC.

This clonotype was detected ten times or more. The chain is built from TRBV4-2 and TRBJ2-7; 10 bases align to TRBD2. The V segment lost 0 bases and the J segment 0 bases; nucleotides outside the gene matches: 2. In germline, CDR1 is LGHNA, CDR2 YNFKEQ. This CDR3 spans 16 amino acids. The CDR3: CASSQERLAGSYEQYF. The CDR3 DNA sequence: TGTGCCAGCAGCCAAGAGAGACTAGCGGGCTCCTACGAGCAGTACTTC.

This clonotype was seen ten or more times. The rearrangement links TRBV5-1 to TRBJ2-3; TRBD1 agrees at 11 bases. The V gene's germline CDR1 is SGHRS and CDR2 YFSETQ. The trim removed 4 bases at V and 5 bases at J, leaving 3 bases unmatched. This CDR3 is 14 amino acids long. Here the CDR3 reads CASSADRGLDTQYF. CDR3 bases: TGCGCCAGCAGCGCGGACAGGGGGCTAGATACGCAGTATTTT.

The chain combines TRBV11-2 with TRBJ2-7; possible D gene TRBD2, 6 bases. CDR1 and CDR2 from the germline V gene are SGHAT and FQNNGV. Trimming pared 1 base from V and 0 bases from J, leaving 13 bases between. This CDR3 has 16 amino acids. DNA for the CDR3: TGTGCCAGCAGCTTAGCGGCTAGCGATTACTCCTACGAGCAGTACTTC. Residues: CASSLAASDYSYEQYF.

This clonotype was recorded a few times. J is TRBJ2-5 and V is TRBV20-1; maybe TRBD1 (5 bases). Germline CDR1 reads DFQATT; CDR2 reads SNEGSKA (reference sequence). The CDR3 runs 13 residues. Trimming cost V 4 bases and J 4 bases, with 13 bases left between them. The CDR3 DNA reads TGCAGTGCTACGGACACCGTGGCAGAGACCCAGTACTTC. Translation: CSATDTVAETQYF.

This clonotype was counted at least ten times. The chain employs TRBV6-2 or TRBV6-3 and TRBJ1-6, with TRBD1 matching over 9 bases. The V gene end was trimmed by 2 bases and the J gene end by 0 bases; junction bases not matched to a gene: 11. CDR3 length equals 20 residues. CDR1 and CDR2 (germline): MNHEY, SVGEGT. The CDR3 is CASSYRANRGLSSYNSPLHF. The CDR3 nucleotides read TGTGCCAGCAGTTACCGAGCCAACAGGGGGCTCAGCTCCTATAATTCACCCCTCCACTTT.

This chain uses TRBV18 with TRBJ2-1; D possibly corresponds to TRBD1 (5 bases). In germline, CDR1 is KGHSH, CDR2 LQKENI. The CDR3 length is 14 residues. V lost 1 base and J 9 bases, leaving 13 bases between the germline ends. The CDR3 is CASSPLQGVGEQFF. As DNA, the CDR3 is TGTGCCAGCTCACCACTCCAGGGTGTAGGTGAGCAGTTCTTC.

This clonotype was recorded many times. V is TRBV7-2 and J is TRBJ1-6; D gene uncertain. Germline assignment: CDR1 SGHTA and CDR2 FQGNSA. CDR3 size: 16 residues. V gave up 5 bases and J gave up 5 bases, with 16 bases separating them. The CDR3 DNA follows: TGTGCCAGCAGCCCTTTAGCCCCGGGGAATAATTCACCCCTCCACTTT. Protein sequence: CASSPLAPGNNSPLHF. The entire variable domain, with the rest obtained from reference TRBV7-2 and TRBJ1-6, is as follows: GAGVSQSPSNKVTEKGKDVELRCDPISGHTALYWYRQSLGQGLEFLIYFQGNSAPDKSGLPSDRFSAERTGGSVSTLTIQRTQQEDSAVYLCASSPLAPGNNSPLHFGNGTRLTVT.

This clonotype was recorded many times. This sequence joins TRBV5-1 and TRBJ2-7; 8 bases match TRBD2. CDR1 and CDR2 (germline): SGHRS, YFSETQ. Trimming cost V 3 bases and J 1 base; bases outside gene matches: 3. The CDR3 length is 14 residues. This CDR3 is CASSWGTSSYEQYF. CDR3 sequence (DNA): TGCGCCAGCAGCTGGGGGACTAGTTCCTACGAGCAGTACTTC.

By sample share, this clonotype is medium-sized. The genes are TRBV28 and TRBJ2-2, with TRBD2 identical over 9 bases. This CDR3 has 15 amino acids. Trimming cost V 3 bases and J 3 bases; bases outside gene matches: 2. Per germline, CDR1 MDHEN and CDR2 SYDVKM. The CDR3 DNA is TGTGCCAGCAGTTTCGGCGGGAGGGACACCGGGGAGCTGTTTTTT. Protein sequence: CASSFGGRDTGELFF.

This clonotype was seen ten or more times. The chain employs TRBV5-1 and TRBJ2-3; D is perhaps TRBD2 (6 bases). V lost 0 bases to trimming and J lost 1 base, with 12 bases between them. CDR1 SGHRS and CDR2 YFSETQ come from the germline V gene. CDR3 length equals 16 residues. The CDR3 DNA sequence: TGCGCCAGCAGCTTGGCCGCGGGGCCCCGCACAGATACGCAGTATTTT. Translated, it gives CASSLAAGPRTDTQYF.